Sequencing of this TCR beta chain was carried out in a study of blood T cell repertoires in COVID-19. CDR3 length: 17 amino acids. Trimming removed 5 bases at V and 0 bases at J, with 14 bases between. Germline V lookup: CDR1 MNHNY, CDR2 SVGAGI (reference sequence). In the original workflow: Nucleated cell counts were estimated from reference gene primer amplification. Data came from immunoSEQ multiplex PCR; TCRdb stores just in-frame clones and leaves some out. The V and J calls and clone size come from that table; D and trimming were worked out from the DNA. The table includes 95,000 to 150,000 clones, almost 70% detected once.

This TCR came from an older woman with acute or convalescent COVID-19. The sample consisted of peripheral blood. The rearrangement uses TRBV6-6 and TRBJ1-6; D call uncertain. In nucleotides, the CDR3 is TGTGCCAGCAGTCTCCCCCAAGGGAGCTCCTATAATTCACCCCTCCACTTT. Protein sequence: CASSLPQGSSYNSPLHF.